Included here is one TCR beta chain sequence, with context. Its specificity is unknown. The sample comes from a study of cytomegalovirus exposure and HLA in healthy donors. Study results and caveats: CMV antigen specificity was confirmed in vitro for a few CMV-associated chains.

Germline CDR1 reads SGDLS; CDR2 reads YYNGEE. The V and J ends lost 4 bases and 2 bases, in that order; junction bases with no gene match: 9. The CDR3 is 16 amino acids. 13 Jbeta primers and 60 Vbeta primers were used for the PCR. Produced via immunoSEQ multiplex PCR; TCRdb's table is partial and in-frame only. The table records about 130,000 clones, about 8.5% of them present only once. The J gene is TRBJ2-5, the V gene TRBV9; the match to TRBD2 covers 9 bases. The receptor was derived from a man in his forties in good health and CMV-seronegative. Sequences were obtained from PBMCs. The CDR3 is CASSPNSLAGQETQYF. The DNA of the CDR3 is TGTGCCAGCAGCCCTAACAGTCTAGCGGGACAAGAGACCCAGTACTTC.